This T cell receptor beta chain is drawn from a study of blood T cell repertoires in COVID-19. About this clone: This same CDR3 is encoded by further DNA sequences in the sample.

The protocol was immunoSEQ multiplex PCR, while the TCRdb copy is restricted to in-frame clones and leaves out a portion. In the table there are fewer than 250,000 clones, approximately 79% of which are singletons. This sequence was found in a woman between 45 and 65 years old with acute or convalescent COVID-19. The sample comprised peripheral blood.

Here the CDR3 reads CASSPDRDNSPLHF. The CDR3 DNA follows: TGTGCCAGCAGCCCGGACAGGGATAATTCACCCCTCCACTTT. This chain joins TRBV3-1 (or the pseudogene TRBV3-2) and TRBJ1-6; the match to TRBD1 covers 8 bases. CDR3 length: 14 residues. CDR1 is LGHDT, CDR2 YNNKEL, per germline (reference sequence). V trimming: 4 bases; J trimming: 5 bases; junction bases outside the gene matches: 1.